This is a list of T cell receptor beta chains from one sample in a study of PD-1 blockade in classical Hodgkin lymphoma. Here immunoSEQ multiplex PCR was the method, and the copy in TCRdb shows in-frame clones only, minus some. This repertoire shows under 130,000 clones, about nine tenths found once; its top ten account for around 19%. The sample was peripheral blood mononuclear cells (PBMCs), taken before the fourth cycle of nivolumab. These receptors all come from a human donor with classical Hodgkin lymphoma. Each CDR3 is given with its conserved first and last residue. A D gene is named only where the DNA matches it firmly. Clone size is shown for a subset of rows, as once, few, many or a class of expanded clone.

J gene | D gene | clone size | V gene | CDR3 DNA | CDR3 protein
TRBJ1-2 | NA | NA | TRBV25-1 | TGTGCCAGCAGTGAATTTACACCTTATGGCTACACCTTC | CASSEFTPYGYTF
TRBJ2-5 | TRBD1 | NA | TRBV19 | TGTGCCAGTACATCGGGACAGGGTACGGAGACCCAGTACTTC | CASTSGQGTETQYF
TRBJ2-7 | TRBD1 | NA | TRBV27 | TGTGCCAGCAGCCCAGAGCAGACAGGGTACGAGCAGTACTTC | CASSPEQTGYEQYF
TRBJ2-7 | TRBD1 | NA | TRBV6-6 | TGTGCCAGCAGTTACTTAGGACAGGGGGCTCGGTACGAGCAGTACTTC | CASSYLGQGARYEQYF
TRBJ2-3 | TRBD2 | NA | TRBV7-2 | TGTGCCAGCAGCTTAGGGACTAGCGGGCTCTATACGCAGTATTTT | CASSLGTSGLYTQYF
TRBJ2-2 | NA | NA | TRBV4-3 | TGCGCCAGCAGCCAAGGGTCACAGGCCACCGGGGAGCTGTTTTTT | CASSQGSQATGELFF
TRBJ2-5 | TRBD1 | few | TRBV5-1 | TGCGCCAGCAGCCAGGGGACAGGGTCGCGAGAGACCCAGTACTTC | CASSQGTGSRETQYF
TRBJ1-1 | TRBD1 | NA | TRBV5-1 | TGCGCCAGCAGCTTGGTGACAGGGGAGGCGAACACTGAAGCTTTCTTT | CASSLVTGEANTEAFF
TRBJ1-2 | NA | NA | TRBV6-1 | TGTGCCAGCAGTGAAGCGGGGGGGAGCTATGGCTACACCTTC | CASSEAGGSYGYTF
TRBJ2-2 | NA | NA | TRBV7-2 | TGTGCCAGCAGCTTAGACGGGGTTAGTGGCGGGGAGCTGTTTTTT | CASSLDGVSGGELFF
TRBJ2-3 | NA | NA | TRBV5-1 | TGCGCCAGCAGCTTGACAACGGGGGCCACCACAGATACGCAGTATTTT | CASSLTTGATTDTQYF
TRBJ2-7 | NA | NA | TRBV14 | TGTGCCAGCGGGCCAGCGCCTGACTACGAGCAGTACTTC | CASGPAPDYEQYF
TRBJ2-7 | TRBD1 | few | TRBV11-2 | TGTGCCAGCAGCCCGGGGACAGGGGGCGAATGGTCCTACGAGCAGTACTTC | CASSPGTGGEWSYEQYF
TRBJ2-7 | TRBD1 | NA | TRBV7-9 | TGTGCCAGCAGCGAGCCGGGACAGGCCTACGAGCAGTACTTC | CASSEPGQAYEQYF
TRBJ1-1 | NA | once | TRBV19 | TGTGCCAGTAGTATTTTCTTCCAGGGCCAGGGGAACACTGAAGCTTTCTTT | CASSIFFQGQGNTEAFF
TRBJ1-1 | NA | once | TRBV4-2 | TGTGCCAGCAGCCAAGCGGTTCAGGGTAGCACTGAAGCTTTCTTT | CASSQAVQGSTEAFF
TRBJ2-2 | NA | NA | TRBV10-2 | TGCGCCAGCAAACCCGGAGTGGGGACCGGGGAGCTGTTTTTT | CASKPGVGTGELFF
TRBJ1-1 | NA | NA | TRBV5-4 | TGTGCCAGCAGCTTGTTGGAGGGACCGTGGTCAACTTTCTTT | CASSLLEGPWSTFF
TRBJ1-5 | NA | NA | TRBV27 | TGTGCCAGCAGTTTAACAGGGAGCAATCAGCCCCAGCATTTT | CASSLTGSNQPQHF
TRBJ1-5 | NA | once | TRBV10-2 | TGCGCCAGCAGTGAGCCGCCCAAAGGCAGGAGCAATCAGCCCCAGCATTTT | CASSEPPKGRSNQPQHF
TRBJ2-5 | TRBD1 | NA | TRBV6-1 | TGTGCCAGCAGTCCGAACAGGGGGAGGGAGACCCAGTACTTC | CASSPNRGRETQYF
TRBJ1-3 | NA | NA | TRBV4-1 | TGCGCCAGCAGCCAAAAGCCACCAGGGAATACTGGAAACACCATATATTTT | CASSQKPPGNTGNTIYF
TRBJ1-2 | NA | NA | TRBV4-1 | TGCGCCAGCAGCCAAGCCCCCGAAGCAGGGGCTAACTATGGCTACACCTTC | CASSQAPEAGANYGYTF
TRBJ1-2 | NA | NA | TRBV15 | TGTGCCACCAGCCCCCGAAAGACAGGAGCGGGCTACACCTTC | CATSPRKTGAGYTF
TRBJ2-3 | NA | NA | TRBV4-3 | TGCGCCAGCAGCCAAGATGCAGGGGCCAAATCAGATACGCAGTATTTT | CASSQDAGAKSDTQYF
TRBJ2-3 | NA | few | TRBV11-2 | TGTGCCAGCAGCTTAGTAGGGTCGGCGGGCACAGATACGCAGTATTTT | CASSLVGSAGTDTQYF
TRBJ2-1 | NA | NA | TRBV18 | TGTGCCAGCTCACGGGACGTAGACAATGAGCAGTTCTTC | CASSRDVDNEQFF
TRBJ1-3 | NA | NA | TRBV5-1 | TGCGCCAGCAGCTCCAACACCCACAGGGCTGGAAACACCATATATTTT | CASSSNTHRAGNTIYF
TRBJ2-7 | TRBD1 | NA | TRBV5-6 | TGTGCCAGCAGCCTAAGAGGCAGGGGGCTCTACGAGCAGTACTTC | CASSLRGRGLYEQYF
TRBJ1-1 | NA | once | TRBV28 | TGTGCCAGCAGTCCCCCGGGCGCACCAGCTTTCTTT | CASSPPGAPAFF
TRBJ2-1 | TRBD1 | NA | TRBV5-4 | TGTGCCAGCAGCCCGACAGGGGGCAATGAGCAGTTCTTC | CASSPTGGNEQFF
TRBJ2-7 | NA | NA | TRBV5-4 | TGTGCCAGCAGCCCCTGGGGCGGCTACGAGCAGTACTTC | CASSPWGGYEQYF
TRBJ2-7 | NA | NA | TRBV5-5 | TGTGCCAGCAGCCGGGACCACGAGCAGTACTTC | CASSRDHEQYF
TRBJ1-2 | NA | NA | TRBV7-2 | TGTGCCAGCAGCTTATCACGGGTTGGCTACACCTTC | CASSLSRVGYTF
TRBJ2-7 | TRBD2 | NA | TRBV5-6 | TGTGCCAGCAGCTCATCACTAGCGGTAACCTACGAGCAGTACTTC | CASSSSLAVTYEQYF
TRBJ1-1 | NA | NA | TRBV18 | TGTGCCAGCTCACCAGTGTTTTCGAACACTGAAGCTTTCTTT | CASSPVFSNTEAFF
TRBJ2-7 | NA | NA | TRBV13 | TGTGCCAGCAGCCAGGGACGGGCTGCCTACGAGCAGTACTTC | CASSQGRAAYEQYF
TRBJ2-5 | NA | NA | TRBV14 | TGTGCCAGCAGCCAAGGGGGGGAAGGAGTTCGATATCAAGAGACCCAGTACTTC | CASSQGGEGVRYQETQYF
TRBJ2-7 | NA | NA | TRBV15 | TGTGCCACCAGCAGAGATGTACCCCTGGGAGAGCAGTACTTC | CATSRDVPLGEQYF
TRBJ1-5 | TRBD1 | once | TRBV19 | TGTGCCAGTAGCTTGGACAGGGCCCAGCCCCAGCATTTT | CASSLDRAQPQHF
TRBJ2-2 | TRBD1 | NA | TRBV19 | TGTGCCAGTAGTCCCCGGGACAGTGCCGGGGAGCTGTTTTTT | CASSPRDSAGELFF
TRBJ2-5 | TRBD1 | once | TRBV27 | TGTGCCAGCAGTTTATTCGACAGGGGGTTAGAGACCCAGTACTTC | CASSLFDRGLETQYF
TRBJ2-5 | NA | NA | TRBV9 | TGTGCCAGCAGCGCCCCCGGACGAGAGACCCAGTACTTC | CASSAPGRETQYF
TRBJ2-5 | NA | once | TRBV6-5 | TGTGCCAGCAGTTACGGGACCTTTAAAGGGGAGACCCAGTACTTC | CASSYGTFKGETQYF
TRBJ1-1 | TRBD1 | NA | TRBV28 | TGTGCCAGCAGTTCTAGGACAGGGTTCACTGAAGCTTTCTTT | CASSSRTGFTEAFF
TRBJ2-5 | NA | NA | TRBV18 | TGTGCCAGCTCACCATCCGACCAAGAGACCCAGTACTTC | CASSPSDQETQYF
TRBJ2-6 | NA | NA | TRBV2 | TGTGCCAGCAGTGAGCTAGGGGCCTCTGGGGCCAACGTCCTGACTTTC | CASSELGASGANVLTF
TRBJ2-3 | NA | few | TRBV15 | TGTGCCACCAGCAGATCTGGCTTCCACCTCACAGATACGCAGTATTTT | CATSRSGFHLTDTQYF
TRBJ2-7 | TRBD2 | NA | TRBV28 | TGTAGGACTAGCGGGAACAACGAGCAGTACTTC | CRTSGNNEQYF
TRBJ1-1 | NA | NA | TRBV4-3 | TGCGCCAGCAGCCAAGAGGTTGGTTCCGTGAACACTGAAGCTTTCTTT | CASSQEVGSVNTEAFF
TRBJ1-1 | TRBD1 | NA | TRBV6-5 | TGTGCCAGCAGCCGACAGGGTTTGAACACTGAAGCTTTCTTT | CASSRQGLNTEAFF
TRBJ2-5 | NA | NA | TRBV6-1 | TGTGCCAGCAGTGAAGAGTCCGGCGACCAAGAGACCCAGTACTTC | CASSEESGDQETQYF
TRBJ2-7 | TRBD1 | NA | TRBV28 | TGTGCCAGCACCCCGACAGGGGGCGCGTACGGCGAGCAGTACTTC | CASTPTGGAYGEQYF
TRBJ2-3 | NA | few | TRBV27 | TGTGCCAGCAGTTTACGGGGCTCGGTGGGAGATACGCAGTATTTT | CASSLRGSVGDTQYF
TRBJ1-1 | NA | NA | TRBV30 | TGTGCCTGGAGATCCCATCCCCTTGGCACTGAAGCTTTCTTT | CAWRSHPLGTEAFF
TRBJ2-1 | TRBD2 | NA | TRBV4-1 | TGCGCCAGCAGCCAAGATCCTATGAGCGGGAGCTTAGGCAGTGAGCAGTTCTTC | CASSQDPMSGSLGSEQFF
TRBJ2-7 | TRBD2 | NA | TRBV18 | TGTGCCAGCTCACCACTAGCGGGGTCCTACGAGCAGTACTTC | CASSPLAGSYEQYF